Sequencing of this TCR beta chain was carried out in a study of read filtering for tumor transcriptome and immune sequencing. Points from the study as a whole: IR-seq and RNA-seq agreed better without single-read clonotypes. Compared with RNA-seq, IR-seq gave much higher clonotype depth and reliability.

Germline V CDR1 and CDR2: MNHEY, SVGEGT. The CDR3 has 15 residues. V shed 4 bases and J shed 0 bases, with 9 bases lying between them. This clonotype has a count of ten or more. No antigen is known for it. Molecular barcoded adaptors covering alpha/delta and beta/gamma chains were used on 400 ng RNA. TCRdb re-analysed the reads in MiXCR, keeping a single row per CDR3 protein. The table lists about 40,000 distinct CDR3 sequences, 12% to 15% of them singletons, with approximately 35% in the top ten. This TCR was recovered from a donor at least 40 years old with multiple myeloma. The sequenced sample was a population of CD138-negative cells sorted from bone marrow. V and J are TRBV6-2 or TRBV6-3 and TRBJ2-2; tentative D call: TRBD2 (6 bases). The chain's CDR3 is CASSWTTANTGELFF. CDR3 bases: TGTGCCAGCAGTTGGACTACGGCGAACACCGGGGAGCTGTTTTTT.